Listed below are T cell receptor beta chains from one sample, sequenced in a study of human T cells and chemical hapten exposure. MiXCR, applied by TCRdb to the RACE reads, yields one record per CDR3 protein. The sample records about 46,000 distinct CDR3 sequences, 4.3% being singletons. The sample comprised whole blood. These receptors all stem from a female donor in good health. Some clones in this sample may be carry-over from other donors' samples. CDR3s leave out the opening cysteine and the closing phenylalanine or tryptophan.

TRBV7-3	ASSLGRTGGSETQY
TRBV7-8	ASSRLDKPYEQY
TRBV7-9	ASSEGQGQPQH
TRBV20-1	SASSWQGNTEAF
TRBV5-1	ASSEGTEAF
TRBV12-3/TRBV12-4	ASSPLGGSDTQY
TRBV13	ASSPPPTSGPSANEQF
TRBV7-3	ASSQTGSTEAF
TRBV18	ASSPPGRGVNTEAF
TRBV18	ASSPREAGSDTQY
TRBV6-5	ASSYSKTGDNSPLH
TRBV4-3	ASSLVTVPGTDTQY
TRBV29-1	SVEGLQRQPGNTIY
TRBV7-8	ASSLGTGLGNEKLF
TRBV5-1	ASSLDGDRGTEAF